This T cell receptor (beta chain) emerged from a study of cytomegalovirus exposure and HLA in healthy donors (dated 2017 in TCRdb). The study in broad terms: An earlier analysis of under 600 of the donors reported about 250 Gb of sequence data and 100 million to 130 million unique TCR beta sequences from about 200 million T cells. An early release that covered around 590 HLA-typed donors contained approximately 300 gigabases of sequencing data and 75 million to 100 million unique TCR sequences. Of the 300 to 450 genotyped donors, roughly 80% were placed in the genetic ancestry cluster associated with self-reported Caucasian donors. The aim of the study was to test whether cataloging public T cell receptors could identify signatures of past pathogen exposure. The T cell repertoires of 700 or so subjects were profiled by immunosequencing and related to cytomegalovirus serostatus. A separate validation cohort of about 110 different subjects was used in addition to the roughly 700-subject first cohort. High-throughput TCR immunosequencing, statistical association of individual TCRs with disease status, and machine learning were combined to predict cytomegalovirus infection status. To study patterns of TCR occurrence, a later analysis re-analyzed previously published TCR beta repertoires from around 660 donors and added high-resolution HLA genotyping. Rather than drawing on any new phenotypic data, the later analysis identified candidate immune exposures from TCR beta sequences and the way those sequences occurred across donors. An earlier analysis of around 580 of the donors used high-throughput TCR beta sequencing to judge whether each TCR beta V gene segment behaved as functional or pseudogenic. Alongside the repertoire data, information on donor age, sex, ethnicity and CMV serostatus was compiled. A later genetic analysis took genome-wide SNP genotypes for 398 of the 666 donors and used that subset as a discovery cohort. All discovery cohort repertoires had been generated using a single sequencing platform. Both class I and class II loci were covered by HLA typing, at four-digit resolution. Typing coverage differed by locus: A, B, C, DRB1 and DQB1 were typed in about 620-640 donors, DQA1 in 500 to 550, DPA1 in some 600, and DPB1 in roughly 470. Several DR-DQ haplotypes were treated as single units for association and clustering because of strong linkage in the cohort. On average, roughly 250,000 unique TCR beta nucleotide sequences were sequenced per donor among fewer than 500 genotyped donors of the cohort, with 15% to 20% of those sequences being non-productive. Here is what the overall study found, with its caveats: A total of 150 to 200 TCR beta chains were listed by the study as associated with cytomegalovirus. The authors suggested that the approach could potentially be extended to other disease states and immunological phenotypes. In a later genetic analysis, a missense DCLRE1C variant was associated with V-gene and J-gene trimming of TCR beta chains, and the association was replicated in an independent cohort. Correlated functional status among segregating V segments might reflect linkage disequilibrium, but an unknown experimental factor could not be ruled out. Most CMV-associated TCR beta chains appeared to be HLA-restricted in a later analysis, and the HLA associations seemed to be driven largely by CMV exposure. A group of highly shared sequence variants was considered likely to be a technical artifact of the sequencing pipeline. A later analysis found that HLA-associated TCR beta chains were more clonally expanded and had lower generation probabilities than equally common non-associated chains. Sequencing depth was assumed to be roughly uniform across donors in the presence/absence analyses, though that assumption may not hold. A few of the identified cytomegalovirus-associated TCR beta chains were confirmed in vitro to be specific for cytomegalovirus antigens. When HLA alleles, especially DR and DQ, strongly co-occurred, attributing TCR associations to individual alleles was difficult. A later analysis reported that several top co-occurrence clusters appeared linked to parvovirus B19, influenza, CMV and Epstein-Barr virus. Because HLA typing was unavailable for some donors at each locus, only the typed subset was used in association tests. Only TCR beta chains were sequenced in this cohort, and the absence of alpha or paired-chain data limited detectable features. CMV serostatus was the only immune exposure information available for the cohort. A further reported finding was that TCR beta sequences accurately predicted the HLA-A and HLA-B alleles for most subjects in the first cohort. A later analysis associated about 18,000 TCR beta sequences with specific HLA alleles at a false discovery rate of 0.05. Most TCR sequences were observed very rarely across donors, whereas some public TCRs were present in many individuals. Over 15 rarely observed V segments, including chromosome 9 orphons, were excluded from the earlier analysis of about 500 of the donors because counts were too low. Some IMGT-functional V segments, including TRBV6-2 and TRBV6-3, could not be told apart with the 87-base-pair reads, so those segments were excluded. According to a later genetic analysis, donors in an Asian-associated ancestry cluster had fewer N-insertions in productive TCRs than the roughly 670-donor mean. According to a later analysis, TCR association rates differed among HLA loci, with DRB1 alleles showing the most associated TCRs and HLA-C alleles showing the fewest. An earlier analysis of roughly 570 of the donors showed that most TCR beta V segments appeared in productive rearrangements either about 87% or about 30% of the time, which broadly matched IMGT annotations. Cytomegalovirus status was reported to be diagnosed by the classifier with high specificity and sensitivity in both the original and validation cohorts.

In total, around 600 healthy bone marrow donors made up the cohort. At the time of sampling, all cohort members were nominally healthy, though unrecorded immune exposures were likely present. The donor tested CMV seronegative and was one of the 352 seronegative cohort members. Every donor gave a peripheral blood sample, and the peripheral blood mononuclear cells from that sample were used for TCR beta sequencing. The Qiagen DNeasy Blood Extraction Kit was used to extract genomic DNA from the blood cell samples. Library preparation was by the immunoSEQ multiplex PCR assay. The multiplex PCR relied on a mix of 60 forward primers for TCR Vbeta segments and 13 reverse primers for TCR Jbeta segments. A multiplex PCR assay on genomic DNA amplified the CDR3 region of rearranged TCR beta genes. The Illumina HiSeq System was used to sequence the amplified TCR beta libraries as 87-base-pair reads. On the study's bioinformatics: In a later analysis, tens of millions of unique TCR beta chains were counted across the approximately 620 repertoires, and some 10 million of these chains were shared by at least two donors. To remove PCR and sequencing errors, raw reads were error-corrected and collapsed into unique sequences using a nearest-neighbor algorithm that merged closely related sequences. CDR3 sequences were aligned to IMGT reference sequences to assign V, D and J gene segments. Each retained sequence needed at least a six-nucleotide match to both a V gene segment and a J gene segment. A rearrangement was called productive if the CDR3 had no stop codons and remained in frame with V and J, and every other rearrangement was called non-productive. CDR3 was defined according to IMGT convention as the region running from the second conserved V-encoded cysteine to the conserved J-encoded phenylalanine. The earlier analysis of fewer than 750 of the donors excluded sequences that lacked an unambiguous match to a single V gene segment. An earlier analysis of about 600 of the donors called V segments functional above 56.7% productive rearrangements and segregating when the between-donor standard deviation exceeded 5%. A statistical classification framework was developed to diagnose cytomegalovirus status using the catalog of TCR beta chain sequences. In a later analysis, V and J genes were assigned by comparing TCR nucleotide sequences against IMGT/GENE-DB human TR gene sequences. Using the TCRdist pipeline, a later analysis assigned CDR3 sequences along with most-parsimonious VDJ recombination scenarios. In a later analysis, each TCR beta chain was defined by its CDR3 amino acid sequence together with its V-gene family, and reads without a unique V-gene family were excluded. As a way to deal with suspected cross-contamination and a sequencing artifact, a later analysis dropped 450 to 600 nucleotide sequences that were highly shared and had low generation probability. In a later analysis, a clonal expansion index for each public chain was calculated from normalized within-repertoire ranks of inferred template counts. A later analysis computed generation probabilities with a VDJ recombination model fitted to out-of-frame rearrangements, and checked the results against IGoR. A later analysis scored TCR-TCR, TCR-HLA and TCR-CMV co-occurrence with hypergeometric tests, applying a repertoire-size bias correction to TCR pairs. In a later analysis, false discovery rates were estimated by permuting HLA or CMV assignments 20 times. In a later analysis, co-occurring TCRs were grouped using DBSCAN, with TCRdist sequence similarity added in when clustering inside HLA-allele-positive subsets. Repertoires with fewer than 30,000 or more than 120,000 public chains, plus five repertoires with anomalous nucleotide sharing, were excluded from co-occurrence clustering. Sourced from immuneACCESS, this table was stored by TCRdb with only in-frame sequences that have V and J called. A share of the clones is absent; for the studies checked, an unresolved V gene accounts for under half, and the remainder has no known explanation. The V and J calls and clone size are taken from that table; D and trimming were inferred from the DNA. The sample table holds approximately 150,000 clones, of which approximately 80% were seen once. Around 1.6% of the sample is held by the ten biggest clonotypes.

In the case of this clone: The antigen it recognizes is unknown. No base qualities exist here, and no much larger clone lies one base off it.

In the germline V gene, CDR1 corresponds to SGDLS and CDR2 to YYNGEE. A distance of 8 bases separates the germline ends of V and J, which lose 0 bases and 7 bases respectively. Including cysteine and phenylalanine, the CDR3 has 14 amino acids. The CDR3 DNA has 42 bases and is translated from base 1. This chain joins TRBV9 to TRBJ1-6; there is no confident call for the D gene. This sequence was found in a woman aged 25 to 39 in good health and CMV-seronegative. Material for sequencing was PBMCs. The nucleotide sequence is TGTGCCAGCAGCGTAGACGAGGTGAATTCACCCCTCCACTTT. Translated, it gives CASSVDEVNSPLHF. Here the CDR3 is joined to the reference TRBV9 and TRBJ1-6 genes, and the full variable domain is: DSGVTQTPKHLITATGQRVTLRCSPRSGDLSVYWYQQSLDQGLQFLIQYYNGEERAKGNILERFSAQQFPDLHSELNLSSLELGDSALYFCASSVDEVNSPLHFGNGTRLTVT.